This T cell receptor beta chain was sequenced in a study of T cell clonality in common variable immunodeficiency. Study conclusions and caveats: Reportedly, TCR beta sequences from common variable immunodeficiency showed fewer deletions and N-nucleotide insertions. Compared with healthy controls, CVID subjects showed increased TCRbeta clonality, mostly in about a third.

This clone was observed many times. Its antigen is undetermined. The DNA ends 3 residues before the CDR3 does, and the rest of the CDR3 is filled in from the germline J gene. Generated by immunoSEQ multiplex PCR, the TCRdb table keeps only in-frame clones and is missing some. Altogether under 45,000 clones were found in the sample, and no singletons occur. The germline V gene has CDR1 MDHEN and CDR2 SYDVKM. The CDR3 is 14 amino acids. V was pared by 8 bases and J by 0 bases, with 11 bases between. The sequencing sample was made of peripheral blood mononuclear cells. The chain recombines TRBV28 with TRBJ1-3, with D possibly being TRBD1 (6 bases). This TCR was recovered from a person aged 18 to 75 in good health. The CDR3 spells CASRDTDSGNTIYF. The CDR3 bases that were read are TGTGCCAGCCGGGACACCGACTCTGGAAACACC.